The table lists the clone carrying this T cell receptor beta chain with a few counts. Its antigen remains unidentified. CDR3 length: 15 residues. The germline gives CDR1 ENHRY, CDR2 SYGVKD. Trimming took 2 bases from V and 2 from J; bases not matched to a gene: 3. This sample is part of a study of cytomegalovirus exposure and HLA in healthy donors. Study observations and caveats: Per a later analysis, 15,000 to 20,000 TCR beta sequences showed association with HLA alleles at 0.05 false discovery rate.

Both 60 Vbeta primers and 13 Jbeta primers went into the PCR. The repertoire was sequenced with immunoSEQ multiplex PCR; TCRdb's copy has only in-frame clones and lacks some. The sample yields about 160,000 clones, approximately 80% seen once. The chain recombines TRBV10-3 with TRBJ2-1, with 7 nucleotides matching TRBD1. This clonotype originated in a man aged 18 to 30 in good health and CMV-seropositive. What was sequenced was PBMCs. The CDR3 nucleotides read TGTGCCATCAGTGAGCAGACAGGGCCCTACAATGAGCAGTTCTTC. This encodes CAISEQTGPYNEQFF.